Following are 25 T cell receptor beta chains from one sample sequenced in a study of regulatory T cells in long-lasting Graves disease. As for time point: persistent/refractory GD, antithyroid drugs over 5 years with positive TRAb. PBMC RNA served as the TCR library source. Sequencing libraries for TCR beta were prepared with iRepertoire HTBI primers and Arm-PCR of CDR3 regions. TCRdb processed the multiplex PCR reads anew with MiXCR; each CDR3 protein has one entry. The sample carries some 370,000 distinct CDR3 sequences, about 23% recorded once. Sequences were derived from peripheral blood mononuclear cells (PBMCs), sampled when the disease was refractory, from a patient treated with antithyroid drugs. The receptors were gathered from a woman aged 40 to 50 with Graves disease.

This clonotype was seen ten or more times. The CDR3: CASSEVAGVLEQYF. The CDR3 region has the DNA TGTGCCAGCAGTGAGGTAGCGGGAGTTCTCGAGCAGTACTTC. This chain links TRBV2 with TRBJ2-7, with TRBD2 matching 9 bases. Trimming took 3 bases from V and 6 from J; bases not matched to a gene: 6. The CDR3 loop spans 14 amino acids. Germline lookup yields CDR1 SNHLY and CDR2 FYNNEI. Variable domain in full (rest from reference TRBV2 and TRBJ2-7): EPEVTQTPSHQVTQMGQEVILRCVPISNHLYFYWYRQILGQKVEFLVSFYNNEISEKSEIFDDQFSVERPDGSNFTLKIRSTKLEDSAMYFCASSEVAGVLEQYFGPGTRLTVT.

In its sample, this clonotype was seen a few times. The chain combines TRBV27 with TRBJ2-2; the D is unclear. The CDR3 contains 15 residues. V was cut by 0 bases and J by 4 bases, with 9 bases left in between. Germline CDR1 is MNHEY and CDR2 is SMNVEV (reference sequence). The chain's CDR3 is CASSLSRIGTGELFF. The DNA of the CDR3 is TGTGCCAGCAGTTTATCGAGGATCGGCACCGGGGAGCTGTTTTTT.

The chain joins TRBV10-3 to TRBJ2-7; 11 nucleotides agree with TRBD2. This CDR3 region has 20 residues. Looked up from germline, CDR1 is ENHRY and CDR2 is SYGVKD. With V trimmed by 0 bases and J by 7 bases, 20 bases remained unmatched. For the CDR3, the DNA is TGTGCCATCAGTGAGTCCCTAATCTTCAGTACTAGCGGGAGTCCTAGGGAGCAGTACTTC. Protein product: CAISESLIFSTSGSPREQYF.

The chain recombines TRBV2 with TRBJ1-1, with TRBD1 matching over 10 bases. The CDR3 totals 14 residues. Germline CDR1 SNHLY, CDR2 FYNNEI. V gave up 6 bases and J gave up 3 bases; unmatched junction bases: 4. CDR3 in amino acids: CASSSGTGDTEAFF. The CDR3 DNA reads as TGTGCCAGCAGCTCCGGGACAGGGGACACTGAAGCTTTCTTT.

CDR3 region: CASSQVSWVRGNPYEQYF. In DNA, the CDR3 is TGTGCCAGCAGCCAAGTATCCTGGGTCAGGGGGAACCCCTACGAGCAGTACTTC. The chain carries TRBV14 and TRBJ2-7, with 7 nucleotides matching TRBD1. Germline CDR1 is SGHDN and CDR2 is FVKESK. This CDR3 spans 18 amino acids. V shed 1 base, J shed 2 bases, and the junction held 14 bases outside the gene matches.

This clonotype was detected many times. The genes are TRBV29-1 and TRBJ2-5; D gene unclear. Trimming took off 4 bases at V and 4 bases at J, with 10 bases between the two ends. This CDR3 contains 12 residues. Germline V gene lookup returns CDR1 SQVTM and CDR2 ANQGSEA. Here the CDR3 reads CSVVKIGETQYF. The CDR3 DNA reads TGCAGCGTTGTGAAGATCGGAGAGACCCAGTACTTC.

J is TRBJ2-3 and V is TRBV7-3; TRBD2 matches at 12 bases. Germline CDR1 is SGHTA and CDR2 is FQGTGA. CDR3 length equals 16 residues. V lost 4 bases to trimming and J lost 4 bases; unmatched junction nucleotides: 6. Here the CDR3 reads CASSSGLAGPADTQYF. CDR3 coding DNA: TGTGCCAGCAGCTCTGGACTAGCGGGACCCGCAGATACGCAGTATTTT.

The V and J genes are TRBV15 and TRBJ2-1; no clear D. The V end lost 4 bases, the J end lost 2 bases, and 12 bases lay between the germline ends. CDR3 length: 15 amino acids. CDR1 is LNHNV and CDR2 is YYDKDF in the germline V gene (reference sequence). For the CDR3, the DNA is TGTGCCACCAGCAACCTGGCGGTGGCCTACAATGAGCAGTTCTTC. Its translation is CATSNLAVAYNEQFF.

This clonotype was recorded many times. The V call is TRBV28, the J call TRBJ1-2, with D perhaps matching TRBD1 (6 bases). The V gene lost 1 base and the J gene lost 0 bases, with 15 bases spanning the gap. The CDR3 totals 17 residues. Germline CDR1 reads MDHEN; CDR2 reads SYDVKM. The CDR3 protein is CASSLSQGPGPNYGYTF. Here the CDR3 DNA reads TGTGCCAGCAGTTTATCCCAGGGGCCCGGGCCTAACTATGGCTACACCTTC.

The genes are TRBV3-1 and TRBJ2-7; the D gene could be TRBD1 or TRBD2 (6 bases each). The V end was cut by 4 bases, the J end by 5 bases, with 12 bases between. This CDR3 region has 13 residues. Germline V lookup: CDR1 LGHDT, CDR2 YNNKEL (reference sequence). The CDR3 DNA reads TGTGCCAGCAGCCGAGGGGGGTCGAACGAGCAGTACTTC. It specifies CASSRGGSNEQYF.

There are many counts of this clonotype. This chain links TRBV28 with TRBJ2-2, with TRBD2 matching over 11 bases. CDR3 size: 17 residues. V lost 8 bases and J lost 5; bases outside the gene matches: 13. Germline values: CDR1 MDHEN, CDR2 SYDVKM. CDR3 sequence: CASLSGRALDRTGELFF. CDR3 nucleotide sequence: TGTGCCAGCCTTAGCGGGAGGGCCCTGGATCGGACCGGGGAGCTGTTTTTT. Variable domain in full (rest from reference TRBV28 and TRBJ2-2): DVKVTQSSRYLVKRTGEKVFLECVQDMDHENMFWYRQDPGLGLRLIYFSYDVKMKEKGDIPEGYSVSREKKERFSLILESASTNQTSMYLCASLSGRALDRTGELFFGEGSRLTVL.

This clonotype has only a few counts. This chain uses TRBV20-1 with TRBJ2-2; no clear D. Germline loops: CDR1 DFQATT, CDR2 SNEGSKA (reference sequence). V gave up 3 bases and J gave up 2 bases, with 7 bases separating them. This CDR3 is built from 13 residues. DNA for the CDR3: TGCAGTGCTAGTCCGTCTAACACCGGGGAGCTGTTTTTT. Protein sequence: CSASPSNTGELFF.

The chain employs TRBV19 and TRBJ1-3; TRBD1 might be the D (5 bases). The CDR3 runs 15 residues. CDR1 is LNHDA, CDR2 SQIVND, per germline (reference sequence). V was cut by 4 bases and J by 0 bases, with 10 bases left in between. CDR3 sequence (DNA): TGTGCCAGTAGTAGGGACGTCCGCTCTGGAAACACCATATATTTT. Protein: CASSRDVRSGNTIYF.

The J gene is TRBJ2-7, the V gene TRBV10-3, with D possibly matching TRBD1 (6 bases). V gave up 0 bases and J gave up 2 bases, with 14 bases separating them. The CDR3 loop spans 16 amino acids. In germline, CDR1 is ENHRY, CDR2 SYGVKD. CDR3: CAISESKQGTTYEQYF. CDR3 in DNA: TGTGCCATCAGTGAGTCGAAACAGGGAACAACCTACGAGCAGTACTTC.

Ten or more counts support this clonotype. The J gene is TRBJ2-5, the V gene TRBV28; maybe TRBD2 (5 bases). Trimming shortened V by 3 bases and J by 4 bases, and 15 bases separated the two germline ends. This CDR3 has 15 residues. The germline V gene encodes CDR1 MDHEN and CDR2 SYDVKM. The CDR3 nucleotides read TGTGCCAGCAGTTTTAGGCGTGGTCGGGGAGAGACCCAGTACTTC. This translates into CASSFRRGRGETQYF.

The gene calls are TRBV6-5 and TRBJ1-5; possible D gene TRBD1, 5 bases. Germline V gene data show CDR1 as MNHEY and CDR2 as SVGAGI. The CDR3 is made up of 16 amino acids. Trimming removed 0 bases at V and 2 bases at J, with 11 bases between. DNA of the CDR3: TGTGCCAGCAGTTACTCCCGACAGTCTGGCAATCAGCCCCAGCATTTT. Residues: CASSYSRQSGNQPQHF.

This clonotype was detected only once. This sequence may be a read error, since a much larger clone differs from it by one base. The chain uses TRBV27 and TRBJ2-5; D is perhaps TRBD2 (7 bases). Germline V gene lookup returns CDR1 MNHEY and CDR2 SMNVEV (reference sequence). V lost 7 bases, J lost 7 bases, and 16 bases lay in between. The CDR3 length is 13 residues. Written as DNA, the CDR3 is TGTGCCAGCAAGAAAGGGGGGGGGGGGACCCAGTACTTC. This gives the protein CASKKGGGGTQYF.

J is TRBJ2-1 and V is TRBV2; 12 bases are shared with TRBD1. Germline CDR1 reads SNHLY; CDR2 reads FYNNEI. V lost 8 bases and J lost 8; bases outside the gene matches: 4. The CDR3 extends over 13 amino acids. CDR3 bases: TGTGCCAGCTCCGGGACAGGGGGCTATGAGCAGTTCTTC. Translation: CASSGTGGYEQFF.

J is TRBJ1-5 and V is TRBV7-8; 7 bases line up with TRBD1. Germline values: CDR1 SGHVS, CDR2 FQNEAQ. With V trimmed by 2 bases and J by 4 bases, 8 bases remained unmatched. This CDR3 region has 16 residues. This chain's CDR3 is CASSLYDRVRNQPQHF. In DNA, the CDR3 is TGTGCCAGCAGCTTATATGACAGGGTTAGAAATCAGCCCCAGCATTTT.

This clonotype has ten or more counts. The rearrangement links TRBV29-1 to TRBJ2-5, with D maybe TRBD2 (6 bases). The germline V gene has CDR1 SQVTM and CDR2 ANQGSEA. The V and J ends lost 3 bases and 2 bases respectively, with 10 bases between them. This CDR3 comprises 13 residues. The CDR3 nucleotides are TGCAGCGTTGATCCGGACTATCAAGAGACCCAGTACTTC. Encoded protein: CSVDPDYQETQYF.

This clonotype has a handful of counts. This sequence joins TRBV5-5 and TRBJ2-7; maybe TRBD2 (6 bases). The CDR3 covers 16 residues. CDR1 SGHKS and CDR2 YYEKEE come from the germline V gene (reference sequence). Deletions cut 4 bases from V and 0 bases from J, with 17 bases between. CDR3 region: CASSPRAGLSSYEQYF. CDR3 bases: TGTGCCAGCAGCCCGAGGGCGGGACTGAGCTCCTACGAGCAGTACTTC.

This clonotype was recorded many times. The CDR3 DNA follows: TGTGCCAGCAGCCCCTACAGAATCGGGACCGGGGAGCTGTTTTTT. Translated: CASSPYRIGTGELFF. The gene calls are TRBV7-3 and TRBJ2-2; D gene ambiguous. Trimming cost V 5 bases and J 5 bases, with 15 bases left between them. The length of the CDR3 is 15 residues. Germline CDR1 is SGHTA and CDR2 is FQGTGA.

This clonotype was observed at least ten times. The chain recombines TRBV20-1 with TRBJ1-1; D remains unclear. CDR3 length: 14 residues. The V end was cut by 0 bases, the J end by 1 base, with 9 bases between. Germline V gene lookup returns CDR1 DFQATT and CDR2 SNEGSKA (reference sequence). CDR3 in amino acids: CSARDALRNTEAFF. CDR3 DNA sequence: TGCAGTGCTAGAGATGCCCTCCGGAACACTGAAGCTTTCTTT.

This clonotype was recorded at least ten times. The V call is TRBV3-1, the J call TRBJ2-7, with D hard to call. In germline, CDR1 is LGHDT, CDR2 YNNKEL (reference sequence). V was shortened by 2 bases and J by 2 bases, with 4 bases between the two germline ends. The CDR3 sequence is 12 residues long. The CDR3, as DNA: TGTGCCAGCAGCCAAACTCCCTACGAGCAGTACTTC. It yields the protein CASSQTPYEQYF.

The rearrangement joins TRBV11-2 to TRBJ2-2, with D perhaps matching TRBD1 (5 bases). This CDR3 has 13 residues. Trimming took off 4 bases at V and 4 bases at J, with 7 bases between the two ends. The germline gives CDR1 SGHAT, CDR2 FQNNGV. The CDR3 loop is CASSYRSTGELFF. The DNA of the CDR3 is TGTGCCAGCAGCTACAGGAGCACCGGGGAGCTGTTTTTT.